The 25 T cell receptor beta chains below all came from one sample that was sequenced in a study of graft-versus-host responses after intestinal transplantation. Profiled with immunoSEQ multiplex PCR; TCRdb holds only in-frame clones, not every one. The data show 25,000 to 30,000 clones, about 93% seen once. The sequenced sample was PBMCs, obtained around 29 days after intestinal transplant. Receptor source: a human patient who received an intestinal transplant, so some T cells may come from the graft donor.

The CDR3 nucleotides read TGCGCCAGCAGCTTGTGGGGGGAGTATCTAAGGGGCACAGATACGCAGTATTTT. Protein: CASSLWGEYLRGTDTQYF. This chain uses TRBV5-1 with TRBJ2-3; weak D call: TRBD2 (6 bases). The germline gives CDR1 SGHRS, CDR2 YFSETQ. Deletions cut 1 base from V and 1 base from J, with 19 bases between. The CDR3 covers 18 residues.

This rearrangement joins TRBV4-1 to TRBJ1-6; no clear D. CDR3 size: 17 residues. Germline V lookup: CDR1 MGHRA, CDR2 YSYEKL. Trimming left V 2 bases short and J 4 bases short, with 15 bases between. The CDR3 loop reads CASSQSLYIGYNSPLHF. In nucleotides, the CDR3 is TGCGCCAGCAGCCAATCTCTTTACATAGGGTATAATTCACCCCTCCACTTT.

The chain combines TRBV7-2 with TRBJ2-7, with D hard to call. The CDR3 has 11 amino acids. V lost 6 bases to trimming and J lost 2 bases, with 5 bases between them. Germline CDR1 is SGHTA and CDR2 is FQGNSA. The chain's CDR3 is CASSQAYEQYF. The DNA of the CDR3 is TGTGCCAGCAGTCAAGCCTACGAGCAGTACTTC.

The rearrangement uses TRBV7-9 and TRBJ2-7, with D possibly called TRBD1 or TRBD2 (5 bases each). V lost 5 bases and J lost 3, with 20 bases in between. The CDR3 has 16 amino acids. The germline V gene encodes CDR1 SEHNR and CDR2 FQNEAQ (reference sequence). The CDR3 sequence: CASSDSSREYFYEQYF. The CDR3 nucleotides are TGTGCCAGCAGCGATTCCAGCAGGGAGTATTTCTACGAGCAGTACTTC.

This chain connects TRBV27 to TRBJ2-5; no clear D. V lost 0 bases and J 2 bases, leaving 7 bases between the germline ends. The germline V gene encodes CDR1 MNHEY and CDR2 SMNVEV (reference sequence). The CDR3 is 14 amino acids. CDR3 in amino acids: CASSLSGVQETQYF. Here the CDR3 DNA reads TGTGCCAGCAGTTTATCTGGGGTTCAAGAGACCCAGTACTTC.

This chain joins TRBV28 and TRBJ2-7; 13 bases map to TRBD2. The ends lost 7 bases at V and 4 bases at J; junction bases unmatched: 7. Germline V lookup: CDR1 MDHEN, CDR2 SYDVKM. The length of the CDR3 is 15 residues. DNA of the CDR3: TGTGCCAGCACAACTAGCGGGAGGGCCGGGTACGAGCAGTACTTC. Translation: CASTTSGRAGYEQYF.

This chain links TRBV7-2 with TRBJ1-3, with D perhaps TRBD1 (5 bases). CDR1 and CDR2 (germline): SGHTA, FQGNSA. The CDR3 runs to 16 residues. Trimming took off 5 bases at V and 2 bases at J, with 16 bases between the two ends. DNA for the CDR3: TGTGCCAGCAGCCTCCTGCAAGGCAGGGCTGGAAACACCATATATTTT. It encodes CASSLLQGRAGNTIYF.

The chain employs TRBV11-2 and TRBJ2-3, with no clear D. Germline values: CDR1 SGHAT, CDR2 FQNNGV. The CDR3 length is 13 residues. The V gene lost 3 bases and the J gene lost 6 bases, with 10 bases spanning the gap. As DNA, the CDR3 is TGTGCCAGCAGCTTCCTTCCCGCGGATACGCAGTATTTT. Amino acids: CASSFLPADTQYF.

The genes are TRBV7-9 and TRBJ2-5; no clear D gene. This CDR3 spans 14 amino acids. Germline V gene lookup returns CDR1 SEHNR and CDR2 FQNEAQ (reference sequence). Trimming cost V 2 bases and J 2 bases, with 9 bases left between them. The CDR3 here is CASSLSLSQETQYF. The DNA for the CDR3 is TGTGCCAGCAGCTTAAGTTTGAGTCAAGAGACCCAGTACTTC.

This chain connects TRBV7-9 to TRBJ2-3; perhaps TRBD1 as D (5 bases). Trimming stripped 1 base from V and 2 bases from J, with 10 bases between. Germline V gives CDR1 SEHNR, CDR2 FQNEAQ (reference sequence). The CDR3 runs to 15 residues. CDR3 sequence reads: CASSLVRRATDTQYF. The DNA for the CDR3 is TGTGCCAGCAGCTTAGTACGCAGGGCCACAGATACGCAGTATTTT.

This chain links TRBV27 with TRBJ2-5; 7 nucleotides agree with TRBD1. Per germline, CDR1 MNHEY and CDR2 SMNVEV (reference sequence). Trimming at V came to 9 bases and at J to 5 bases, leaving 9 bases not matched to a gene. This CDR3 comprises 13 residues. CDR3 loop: CASQGVSTETQYF. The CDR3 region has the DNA TGTGCCAGTCAGGGGGTATCCACGGAGACCCAGTACTTC.

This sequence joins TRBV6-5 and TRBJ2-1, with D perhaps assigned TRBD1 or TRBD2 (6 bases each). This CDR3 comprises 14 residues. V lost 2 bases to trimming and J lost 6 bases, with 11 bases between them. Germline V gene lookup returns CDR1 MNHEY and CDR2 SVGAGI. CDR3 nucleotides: TGTGCCAGCAGTTACGGCAGGGGAGGCAATGAGCAGTTCTTC. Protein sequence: CASSYGRGGNEQFF.

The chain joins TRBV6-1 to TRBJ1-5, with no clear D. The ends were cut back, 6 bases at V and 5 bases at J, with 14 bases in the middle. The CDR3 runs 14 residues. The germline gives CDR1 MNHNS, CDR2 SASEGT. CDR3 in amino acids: CASRLGNGDQPQHF. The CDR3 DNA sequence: TGTGCCAGCAGACTAGGGAACGGAGATCAGCCCCAGCATTTT.

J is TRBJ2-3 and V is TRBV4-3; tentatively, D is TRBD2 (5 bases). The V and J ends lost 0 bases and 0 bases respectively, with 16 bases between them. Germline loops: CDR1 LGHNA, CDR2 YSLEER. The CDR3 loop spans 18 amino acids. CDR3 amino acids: CASSQDGDPDFSTDTQYF. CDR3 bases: TGCGCCAGCAGCCAAGATGGCGATCCGGACTTTAGCACAGATACGCAGTATTTT.

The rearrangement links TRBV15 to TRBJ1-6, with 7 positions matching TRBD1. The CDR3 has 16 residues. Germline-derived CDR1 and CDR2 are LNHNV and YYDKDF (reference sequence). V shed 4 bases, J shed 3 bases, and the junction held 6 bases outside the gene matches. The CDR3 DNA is TGTGCCACCAGCACCGGACAGGACCTCTATAATTCACCCCTCCACTTT. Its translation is CATSTGQDLYNSPLHF.

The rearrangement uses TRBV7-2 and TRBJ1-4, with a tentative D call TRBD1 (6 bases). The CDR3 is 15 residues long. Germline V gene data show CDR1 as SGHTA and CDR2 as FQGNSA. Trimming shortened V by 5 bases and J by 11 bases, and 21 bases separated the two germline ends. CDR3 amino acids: CASSLPGTFDRKLFF. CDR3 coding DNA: TGTGCCAGCAGCCTACCCGGGACATTTGACCGCAAACTGTTTTTT.

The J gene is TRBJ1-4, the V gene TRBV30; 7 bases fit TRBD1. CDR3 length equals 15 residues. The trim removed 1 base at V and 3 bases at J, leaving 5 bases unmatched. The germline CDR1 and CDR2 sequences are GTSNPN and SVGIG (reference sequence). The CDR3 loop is CAWSDMGQPNEKLFF. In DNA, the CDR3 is TGTGCCTGGAGTGATATGGGACAGCCTAATGAAAAACTGTTTTTT.

CDR3 residues: CATSKTSGTYNEQFF. CDR3 in DNA: TGTGCCACCAGCAAGACTAGCGGGACTTACAATGAGCAGTTCTTC. The chain couples TRBV15 to TRBJ2-1; TRBD2 matches at 11 bases. Germline V gene lookup returns CDR1 LNHNV and CDR2 YYDKDF (reference sequence). The junction had 3 bases not matched to a gene; V was cut back by 4 bases and J by 4 bases. The CDR3 runs to 15 residues. The variable domain in full, completed from reference TRBV15 and TRBJ2-1, reads DAMVIQNPRYQVTQFGKPVTLSCSQTLNHNVMYWYQQKSSQAPKLLFHYYDKDFNNEADTPDNFQSRRPNTSFCFLDIRSPGLGDTAMYLCATSKTSGTYNEQFFGPGTRLTVL.

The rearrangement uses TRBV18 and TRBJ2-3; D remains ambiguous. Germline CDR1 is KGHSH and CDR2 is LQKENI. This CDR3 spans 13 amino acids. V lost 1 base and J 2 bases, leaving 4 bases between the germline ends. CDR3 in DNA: TGTGCCAGCTCACCACGCCTCACAGATACGCAGTATTTT. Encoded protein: CASSPRLTDTQYF.

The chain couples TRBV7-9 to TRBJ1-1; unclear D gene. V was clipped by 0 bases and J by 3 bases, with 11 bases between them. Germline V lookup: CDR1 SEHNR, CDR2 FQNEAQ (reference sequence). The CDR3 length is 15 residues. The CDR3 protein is CASSLAGFGDTEAFF. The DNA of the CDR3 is TGTGCCAGCAGCTTAGCGGGGTTCGGGGACACTGAAGCTTTCTTT.

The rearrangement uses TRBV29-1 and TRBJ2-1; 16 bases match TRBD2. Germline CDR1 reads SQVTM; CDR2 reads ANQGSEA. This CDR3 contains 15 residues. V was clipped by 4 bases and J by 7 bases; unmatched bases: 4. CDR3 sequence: CSVVGTSGRANEQFF. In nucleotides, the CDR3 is TGCAGCGTTGTAGGGACTAGCGGGAGGGCGAATGAGCAGTTCTTC.

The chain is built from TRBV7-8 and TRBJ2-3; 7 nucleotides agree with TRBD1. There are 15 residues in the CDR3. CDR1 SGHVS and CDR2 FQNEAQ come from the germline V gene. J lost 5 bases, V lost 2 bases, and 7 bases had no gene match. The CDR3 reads CASSLWGTVVDTQYF. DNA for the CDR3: TGTGCCAGCAGCTTATGGGGGACAGTTGTAGATACGCAGTATTTT. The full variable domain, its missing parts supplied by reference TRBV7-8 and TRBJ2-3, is GAGVSQSPRYKVAKRGQDVALRCDPISGHVSLFWYQQALGQGPEFLTYFQNEAQLDKSGLPSDRFFAERPEGSVSTLKIQRTQQEDSAVYLCASSLWGTVVDTQYFGPGTRLTVL.

The CDR3 loop reads CASSHPGPSGTDTQYF. DNA of the CDR3: TGCGCCAGCAGCCACCCAGGCCCTAGCGGGACAGATACGCAGTATTTT. The chain recombines TRBV4-1 with TRBJ2-3, with 8 positions matching TRBD2. V shed 3 bases, J shed 3 bases, and the junction held 8 bases outside the gene matches. The CDR3 sequence is 16 residues long. The V gene's germline CDR1 is MGHRA and CDR2 YSYEKL.

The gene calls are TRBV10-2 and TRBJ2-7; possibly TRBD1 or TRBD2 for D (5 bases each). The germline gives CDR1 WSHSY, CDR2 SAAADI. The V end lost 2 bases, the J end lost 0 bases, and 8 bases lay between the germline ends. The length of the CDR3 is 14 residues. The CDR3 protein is CASSEAGSSYEQYF. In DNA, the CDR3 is TGCGCCAGCAGTGAGGCAGGGAGCTCCTACGAGCAGTACTTC.

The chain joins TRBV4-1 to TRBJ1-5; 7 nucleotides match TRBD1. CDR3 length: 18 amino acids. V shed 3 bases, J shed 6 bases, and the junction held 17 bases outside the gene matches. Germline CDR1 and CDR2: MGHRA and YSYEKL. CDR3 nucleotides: TGCGCCAGCAGCCACCCCACGGGCCGGGACAGAAAAAGTCAGCCCCAGCATTTT. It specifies CASSHPTGRDRKSQPQHF.